The 3 T cell receptor beta chains below all came from one sample that was sequenced in a study of shared clonotypes between healthy human individuals. As defined, naive CD8 cells were CD45RO-negative and positively selected for CCR7, with terminally differentiated effector memory CD45RA+ cells excluded. Assay: immunoSEQ multiplex PCR; the TCRdb copy retains only in-frame clones and omits some. The sample shows some 2,100,000 clones, 90% to 95% of them seen only once. The sequencing input was naive CD8+ T cells from PBMCs. These receptors all come from a young man in good health. Some clones in this sample may be carry-over from other donors' samples.

The chain has TRBV4-3 and TRBJ2-7; tentative D call: TRBD2 (6 bases). The germline CDR1 and CDR2 sequences are LGHNA and YSLEER. The CDR3 is made up of 13 amino acids. V lost 5 bases to trimming and J lost 4 bases, with 12 bases between them. The CDR3 here is CASSVGGRYEQYF. The CDR3 nucleotides read TGCGCCAGCAGCGTGGGGGGAAGGTACGAGCAGTACTTC.

The gene calls are TRBV4-3 and TRBJ1-4; maybe TRBD1 (6 bases). CDR3 size: 13 residues. The V end was cut by 6 bases, the J end by 5 bases, with 10 bases between. Germline assignment: CDR1 LGHNA and CDR2 YSLEER. DNA for the CDR3: TGCGCCAGCAGTACAGGGAGAAATGAAAAACTGTTTTTT. Translating it yields CASSTGRNEKLFF.

Written as DNA, the CDR3 is TGCGCCAGCAGCCAAGAATTAAAAATACAGGGGAGAAGCTCCTACGAGCAGTACTTC. Translated, it gives CASSQELKIQGRSSYEQYF. The V call is TRBV4-1, the J call TRBJ2-7, with 7 positions matching TRBD1. Germline assignment: CDR1 MGHRA and CDR2 YSYEKL. J lost 0 bases, V lost 0 bases, and 14 bases had no gene match. This CDR3 spans 19 amino acids.